The text below deals with one T cell receptor (beta chain). These data originate in a study of blood T cell repertoires in COVID-19. On the study more broadly: COVID-19 samples, acute and convalescent, were from the United States, Italy and Spain.

The protocol was immunoSEQ multiplex PCR, while the TCRdb copy is restricted to in-frame clones and leaves out a portion. The repertoire holds about 200,000 clones, with 70% to 85% as singletons. Sequences were obtained from peripheral blood. This clonotype originated in a man aged 50 to 59 with active or convalescent COVID-19.

DNA of the CDR3: TGTGCCAGCAGCCCTCTAGCGGGTCACAATGAGCAGTTCTTC. Its protein is CASSPLAGHNEQFF. The chain carries TRBV7-3 and TRBJ2-1, with TRBD2 identical over 8 bases. Per germline, CDR1 SGHTA and CDR2 FQGTGA. The CDR3 totals 14 residues. The V segment lost 5 bases and the J segment 5 bases; nucleotides outside the gene matches: 5.